A single sample is the source of the 5 T cell receptor beta chains below, sequenced in a study of blood T cell repertoires in COVID-19. Assay: immunoSEQ multiplex PCR; the TCRdb copy retains only in-frame clones and omits some. The table records a few hundred thousand clones, 86% of them present only once. What was sequenced was peripheral blood. The receptors originated from a woman younger than 45 with active or convalescent COVID-19.

This chain uses TRBV6-5 with TRBJ1-1; D might be TRBD1 (5 bases). From germline, CDR1 is MNHEY and CDR2 SVGAGI. This CDR3 contains 13 residues. With 6 bases removed from V and 1 base from J, the gap between germline ends came to 9 bases. The CDR3 DNA is TGTGCCAGCAGACAGGCCGGGAACACTGAAGCTTTCTTT. It is translated as CASRQAGNTEAFF.

The CDR3 DNA is TGTGCCTGTACCTACAGGGGGCGGGAGACCCAGTACTTC. This sequence encodes CACTYRGRETQYF. The chain recombines TRBV30 with TRBJ2-5, with TRBD1 identical over 9 bases. The CDR3 covers 13 residues. J gave up 5 bases and V 6 bases, and 7 bases lay outside the gene matches. Germline-derived CDR1 and CDR2 are GTSNPN and SVGIG (reference sequence).

V and J are TRBV12-2 and TRBJ1-5; the table's D call TRBD1 went unverified against the DNA. TRBV12-2 is given as a pseudogene. The CDR3 loop spans 15 amino acids. The CDR3 here is CASRLGDRVDQPQHF. CDR3 in DNA: TGTGCAAGTCGCTTAGGAGACAGGGTCGATCAGCCCCAGCATTTT.

J is TRBJ1-6 and V is TRBV7-3; D unclear. Trimming cost V 3 bases and J 10 bases, with 16 bases left between them. The V gene's germline CDR1 is SGHTA and CDR2 FQGTGA. The CDR3 loop spans 15 amino acids. In DNA form, the CDR3 reads TGTGCCAGCAGCTTGGACCACTCTCCGGGGTCACCCCTCCACTTT. It yields the protein CASSLDHSPGSPLHF. Complete variable domain (other parts from reference TRBV7-3 and TRBJ1-6): GAGVSQTPSNKVTEKGKYVELRCDPISGHTALYWYRQSLGQGPEFLIYFQGTGAADDSGLPNDRFFAVRPEGSVSTLKIQRTERGDSAVYLCASSLDHSPGSPLHFGNGTRLTVT.

The CDR3 DNA reads TGTGCCAGCAGCTTACCGGGACAGGCCACAGATACGCAGTATTTT. As protein: CASSLPGQATDTQYF. The gene calls are TRBV7-2 and TRBJ2-3; TRBD1 matches 8 bases. Germline V gene sequence: CDR1 SGHTA, CDR2 FQGNSA. The CDR3 covers 15 residues. V was pared by 2 bases and J by 2 bases, with 3 bases of the junction left unmatched. The full variable domain, completed using reference TRBV7-2 and TRBJ2-3, is GAGVSQSPSNKVTEKGKDVELRCDPISGHTALYWYRQSLGQGLEFLIYFQGNSAPDKSGLPSDRFSAERTGGSVSTLTIQRTQQEDSAVYLCASSLPGQATDTQYFGPGTRLTVL.